This entry lists 26 T cell receptor beta chains sequenced from one sample in a study of shared clonotypes between healthy human individuals (dated by TCRdb to the early 2020s). Library construction relied on the immunoSEQ multiplex PCR assay. The table was pulled from immuneACCESS by TCRdb, which kept in-frame rearrangements only. Such tables lose some clones; where checked, under half of the loss comes from unresolved V genes, and the rest has no known cause. A total of more than 2,000,000 clones appear in this sample, roughly nine tenths of them only once. Together, the top ten hold around 0.14% of the sample. The sample comprised naive CD4+ T cells sorted from blood. The sample's cell subset or site label, decoded: CD45RA+ positively selected. These receptors came from a man aged 18 to 30 in good health.

The CDR3 DNA is TGCGCCAGCAGCCACGGGACAGCAGGGACCTACGAGCAGTACTTC. Encoded protein: CASSHGTAGTYEQYF. The V and J genes are TRBV5-1 and TRBJ2-7; 7 bases fit TRBD1. The CDR3 spans 15 residues. From germline, CDR1 is SGHRS and CDR2 YFSETQ. Trimming removed 4 bases from V and 2 bases from J; junction bases left unmatched: 9.

This chain joins TRBV28 and TRBJ2-3; 9 bases map to TRBD1. CDR1 is MDHEN, CDR2 SYDVKM, per germline. The ends lost 6 bases at V and 3 bases at J; junction bases unmatched: 4. There are 14 residues in the CDR3. CDR3 region: CASSNGQGTDTQYF. CDR3 sequence (DNA): TGTGCCAGCAGCAACGGACAGGGGACAGATACGCAGTATTTT.

The V and J genes are TRBV4-1 and TRBJ1-2, with a possible D match to TRBD1 (5 bases). With 0 bases removed from V and 4 bases from J, the gap between germline ends came to 12 bases. This CDR3 contains 15 residues. CDR1 is MGHRA, CDR2 YSYEKL, per germline. CDR3 in amino acids: CASSQESNGAYGYTF. The DNA for the CDR3 is TGCGCCAGCAGCCAAGAAAGCAATGGGGCCTATGGCTACACCTTC.

The chain carries TRBV7-9 and TRBJ2-2, with 9 nucleotides matching TRBD2. Looked up from germline, CDR1 is SEHNR and CDR2 is FQNEAQ (reference sequence). This CDR3 has 16 amino acids. Losses at the gene ends were 4 bases for V and 4 bases for J; bases not matched to a gene: 7. The CDR3 is CASSSGIAGVTGELFF. CDR3 nucleotides: TGTGCCAGCAGCTCCGGGATAGCGGGAGTCACCGGGGAGCTGTTTTTT.

V gene TRBV19 combines with J gene TRBJ1-5, with D possibly being TRBD1 (6 bases). This CDR3 contains 18 residues. V lost 5 bases and J lost 2, with 22 bases in between. CDR1 and CDR2 (germline): LNHDA, SQIVND (reference sequence). The CDR3 loop reads CASSANQGYGPGNQPQHF. CDR3 nucleotides: TGTGCCAGTAGTGCAAATCAGGGGTATGGACCGGGCAATCAGCCCCAGCATTTT. The whole variable domain, filled in from reference TRBV19 and TRBJ1-5, reads DGGITQSPKYLFRKEGQNVTLSCEQNLNHDAMYWYRQDPGQGLRLIYYSQIVNDFQKGDIAEGYSVSREKKESFPLTVTSAQKNPTAFYLCASSANQGYGPGNQPQHFGDGTRLSIL.

V and J are TRBV7-9 and TRBJ2-3; 11 nucleotides match TRBD2. Germline CDR1 is SEHNR and CDR2 is FQNEAQ (reference sequence). The junction had 4 bases not matched to a gene; V was cut back by 5 bases and J by 6 bases. The CDR3 extends over 14 amino acids. The DNA for the CDR3 is TGTGCCAGCAGCCCCCGGACTAGCGGGGATACGCAGTATTTT. Its translation: CASSPRTSGDTQYF.

The chain couples TRBV12-5 to TRBJ2-1, with 11 bases aligning to TRBD2. Trimming took 0 bases from V and 4 from J; bases not matched to a gene: 8. The CDR3 length is 18 residues. The V gene's germline CDR1 is LGHNT and CDR2 FRNRAP. The CDR3: CASGLVPGLADPYNEQFF. The CDR3 region has the DNA TGTGCTAGTGGTTTGGTCCCGGGACTAGCGGATCCTTACAATGAGCAGTTCTTC.

The chain links TRBV7-8 to TRBJ2-1; perhaps TRBD2 as D (6 bases). The CDR3 totals 15 residues. Trimming left V 6 bases short and J 2 bases short, with 14 bases between. In germline, CDR1 is SGHVS, CDR2 FQNEAQ. The CDR3 DNA is TGTGCCAGCAGGAGTAGCGGCGGAACCTACAATGAGCAGTTCTTC. It yields the protein CASRSSGGTYNEQFF. Full variable domain (rest looked up from reference TRBV7-8 and TRBJ2-1): GAGVSQSPRYKVAKRGQDVALRCDPISGHVSLFWYQQALGQGPEFLTYFQNEAQLDKSGLPSDRFFAERPEGSVSTLKIQRTQQEDSAVYLCASRSSGGTYNEQFFGPGTRLTVL.

The chain couples TRBV5-4 to TRBJ2-3, with D perhaps TRBD2 (6 bases). The CDR3 sequence is 17 residues long. Germline V CDR1 and CDR2: SGHNT, YYREEE (reference sequence). V dropped 0 bases and J dropped 1 base, with 15 bases sitting between them. In nucleotides, the CDR3 is TGTGCCAGCAGCTTGGGGCTAGCGTCGGGTGGCACAGATACGCAGTATTTT. This sequence encodes CASSLGLASGGTDTQYF.

The gene calls are TRBV5-1 and TRBJ2-3, with 8 bases aligning to TRBD2. The CDR3 sequence is 18 residues long. Germline CDR1 SGHRS, CDR2 YFSETQ. With V trimmed by 0 bases and J by 0 bases, 9 bases remained unmatched. The chain's CDR3 is CASSLGLAGLGSTDTQYF. In nucleotides, the CDR3 is TGCGCCAGCAGCTTGGGGTTAGCGGGGCTCGGTAGCACAGATACGCAGTATTTT. Full variable domain (rest looked up from reference TRBV5-1 and TRBJ2-3): KAGVTQTPRYLIKTRGQQVTLSCSPISGHRSVSWYQQTPGQGLQFLFEYFSETQRNKGNFPGRFSGRQFSNSRSEMNVSTLELGDSALYLCASSLGLAGLGSTDTQYFGPGTRLTVL.

J is TRBJ2-3 and V is TRBV9; TRBD1 is a possible D gene (5 bases). The V gene's germline CDR1 is SGDLS and CDR2 YYNGEE. V was cut by 3 bases and J by 0 bases, with 11 bases left in between. This CDR3 region has 15 residues. CDR3 coding DNA: TGTGCCAGCAGCGACAGGCCAGATAGCACAGATACGCAGTATTTT. Protein: CASSDRPDSTDTQYF.

The chain employs TRBV10-2 and TRBJ2-3; 9 nucleotides line up with TRBD2. Germline assignment: CDR1 WSHSY and CDR2 SAAADI. The CDR3 length is 13 residues. V lost 6 bases and J lost 6; bases outside the gene matches: 4. CDR3: CASRGTSPDTQYF. CDR3 coding DNA: TGCGCCAGCAGAGGGACTAGCCCCGATACGCAGTATTTT.

The V and J genes are TRBV19 and TRBJ1-5; maybe TRBD1 (5 bases). CDR1 is LNHDA, CDR2 SQIVND, per germline (reference sequence). Deletions cut 3 bases from V and 3 bases from J, with 12 bases between. This CDR3 is 15 amino acids long. Written as DNA, the CDR3 is TGTGCCAGTAGTATCGGGGCAGAATCCAATCAGCCCCAGCATTTT. Its translation: CASSIGAESNQPQHF.

This CDR3 reads CASSVKRDTEAFF. DNA for the CDR3: TGTGCCAGCAGCGTAAAAAGGGACACTGAAGCTTTCTTT. The chain employs TRBV9 and TRBJ1-1; D is undetermined. The CDR3 covers 13 residues. The germline gives CDR1 SGDLS, CDR2 YYNGEE. The germline V and J ends were trimmed by 1 base and 3 bases, with 7 bases remaining between them.

The chain couples TRBV11-1 to TRBJ1-1; the D gene is possibly TRBD1 (6 bases). Germline V gene lookup returns CDR1 SGHAT and CDR2 FQDESV (reference sequence). The CDR3 consists of 14 residues. V gave up 5 bases and J gave up 2 bases, with 12 bases separating them. The CDR3 region is CASSPDRLNTEAFF. CDR3 coding DNA: TGTGCCAGCAGCCCCGACAGGCTTAACACTGAAGCTTTCTTT.

For this clone: The same CDR3 arises from other DNA sequences in this sample as well. The chain couples TRBV29-1 to TRBJ2-3; unclear D gene. Germline V gene data show CDR1 as SQVTM and CDR2 as ANQGSEA. Trimming removed 3 bases at V and 1 base at J, with 8 bases between. The CDR3 extends over 13 amino acids. In DNA form, the CDR3 reads TGCAGCGTTGATAGGGAAGGCACAGATACGCAGTATTTT. Protein sequence: CSVDREGTDTQYF.

This clone has only a few counts. The V call is TRBV29-1, the J call TRBJ1-2; no firm D call. The CDR3 totals 12 residues. The germline CDR1 and CDR2 sequences are SQVTM and ANQGSEA. V lost 2 bases to trimming and J lost 1 base, with 5 bases between them. The DNA for the CDR3 is TGCAGCGTTGAACTGGGTAACTATGGCTACACCTTC. This translates into CSVELGNYGYTF.

As to this clone: Other nucleotide sequences in the sample specify the same CDR3. The V gene is TRBV29-1, the J gene TRBJ2-7, with 8 bases lining up with TRBD1. Germline-derived CDR1 and CDR2 are SQVTM and ANQGSEA. This CDR3 has 12 amino acids. Trimming at V came to 6 bases and at J to 4 bases, leaving 5 bases not matched to a gene. The CDR3 DNA is TGCAGCGTAGGGGACAGGACTTACGAGCAGTACTTC. Protein sequence: CSVGDRTYEQYF.

The gene calls are TRBV6-4 and TRBJ2-1, with D perhaps matching TRBD2 (5 bases). CDR3 length: 14 residues. The germline V gene has CDR1 MRHNA and CDR2 SNTAGT. Trimming left V 8 bases short and J 5 bases short, with 16 bases between. The CDR3 region has the DNA TGTGCCAGCTCCCTCGGGGAATCCAACAATGAGCAGTTCTTC. This gives the protein CASSLGESNNEQFF.

The V gene is TRBV7-9, the J gene TRBJ2-7; the D gene is possibly TRBD2 (5 bases). Germline assignment: CDR1 SEHNR and CDR2 FQNEAQ (reference sequence). CDR3 length: 12 amino acids. The ends were cut back, 2 bases at V and 13 bases at J, with 15 bases in the middle. The CDR3 sequence is CASSLTVARAYF. The CDR3, as DNA: TGTGCCAGCAGCTTAACTGTAGCGAGGGCCTACTTC.

The chain combines TRBV19 with TRBJ2-1; 7 bases agree with TRBD1. The CDR3 totals 16 residues. CDR1 and CDR2 from the germline V gene are LNHDA and SQIVND (reference sequence). Trimming removed 5 bases from V and 0 bases from J; junction bases left unmatched: 7. The CDR3 sequence: CASSPRGQYSYNEQFF. The CDR3 bases are TGTGCCAGTAGTCCCCGGGGACAGTACTCCTACAATGAGCAGTTCTTC.

The chain couples TRBV4-3 to TRBJ2-7; D not certain. CDR3 size: 13 residues. Trimming stripped 4 bases from V and 2 bases from J, with 9 bases between. The V gene's germline CDR1 is LGHNA and CDR2 YSLEER. The CDR3 DNA sequence: TGCGCCAGCAGCCTGGAGATTACCTACGAGCAGTACTTC. Protein sequence: CASSLEITYEQYF.

This rearrangement joins TRBV30 to TRBJ1-6, with a weak D call TRBD1 (6 bases). CDR1 is GTSNPN and CDR2 is SVGIG in the germline V gene (reference sequence). The CDR3 totals 14 residues. V lost 3 bases and J 8 bases, leaving 14 bases between the germline ends. This CDR3 reads CAWSWTDSDSPLHF. The CDR3 DNA sequence: TGTGCCTGGAGCTGGACAGATTCGGATTCACCCCTCCACTTT.

V is TRBV6-1 and J is TRBJ1-1; D call uncertain. This CDR3 has 13 residues. V was shortened by 5 bases and J by 4 bases, with 11 bases between the two germline ends. Germline V gives CDR1 MNHNS, CDR2 SASEGT. The CDR3 protein is CASSPGPGTEAFF. The DNA of the CDR3 is TGTGCCAGCAGTCCGGGCCCTGGCACTGAAGCTTTCTTT.

The V and J genes are TRBV10-3 and TRBJ2-3, with 8 positions matching TRBD2. V dropped 1 base and J dropped 1; count of bases not matched to a gene: 4. The CDR3 has 16 residues. Germline CDR1 ENHRY, CDR2 SYGVKD. CDR3 amino acids: CAISEFKTSGTDTQYF. For the CDR3, the DNA is TGTGCCATCAGTGAGTTCAAGACTAGCGGCACAGATACGCAGTATTTT.

The CDR3 here is CASSSLGQGGNQPQHF. The CDR3 nucleotides read TGTGCCAGCAGTTCCCTCGGACAGGGCGGCAATCAGCCCCAGCATTTT. J is TRBJ1-5 and V is TRBV27; TRBD1 matches 8 bases. The length of the CDR3 is 16 residues. CDR1 and CDR2 (germline): MNHEY, SMNVEV (reference sequence). V lost 4 bases to trimming and J lost 2 bases; unmatched junction nucleotides: 7.